One and the same sample provided the 5 T cell receptor beta chains below, sequenced in a study of CD8 T cells in ankylosing spondylitis. TCRdb analysed the 5' RACE reads with MiXCR anew, one entry per CDR3 protein. This sample has 69,000 or so distinct CDR3 sequences, with approximately 5.3% found just once. The source material was blood, either unsorted or a sorted T cell fraction (not recorded which). All receptors come from a male donor with ankylosing spondylitis or in good health (not recorded which).

The table lists this clonotype with many counts. V and J are TRBV7-2 and TRBJ2-7, with D unclear. V lost 3 bases and J lost 1, with 10 bases in between. Per the germline V gene, CDR1 is SGHTA and CDR2 is FQGNSA. CDR3 size: 14 residues. This CDR3 reads CASSFTPSSYEQYF. CDR3 bases: TGTGCCAGCAGCTTCACTCCAAGTTCCTACGAGCAGTACTTC.

This clonotype was observed many times. The chain combines TRBV5-5 with TRBJ1-1, with D perhaps TRBD1 (5 bases). V dropped 0 bases and J dropped 5 bases, with 14 bases sitting between them. The CDR3 is 15 amino acids. Germline CDR1 and CDR2: SGHKS and YYEKEE (reference sequence). Here the CDR3 DNA reads TGTGCCAGCAGCTTGGGAGACAGTATGGTAACTGAAGCTTTCTTT. It is translated as CASSLGDSMVTEAFF. The whole variable domain, remainder taken from reference TRBV5-5 and TRBJ1-1, is DAGVTQSPTHLIKTRGQQVTLRCSPISGHKSVSWYQQVLGQGPQFIFQYYEKEERGRGNFPDRFSARQFPNYSSELNVNALLLGDSALYLCASSLGDSMVTEAFFGQGTRLTVV.

This clonotype was seen at least ten times. The gene calls are TRBV28 and TRBJ2-7; 8 nucleotides agree with TRBD1. CDR1 is MDHEN, CDR2 SYDVKM, per germline. CDR3 size: 14 residues. Germline trimming cut 8 bases from V and 1 base from J; bases unmatched to any gene: 7. The CDR3 sequence is CASRPGQASYEQYF. CDR3 coding DNA: TGTGCCAGCCGCCCGGGACAGGCTTCCTACGAGCAGTACTTC.

This clonotype was seen many times. The J gene is TRBJ2-2, the V gene TRBV2; D is uncertain. The CDR3 spans 14 residues. Trimming removed 6 bases at V and 3 bases at J, with 11 bases between. From germline, CDR1 is SNHLY and CDR2 FYNNEI. The CDR3 loop reads CASRATADTGELFF. CDR3 nucleotide sequence: TGTGCCAGCAGGGCGACTGCCGACACCGGGGAGCTGTTTTTT.

V is TRBV4-3 and J is TRBJ1-2; the D is unclear. Trimming removed 0 bases from V and 2 bases from J, with 10 bases in between. Germline loops: CDR1 LGHNA, CDR2 YSLEER. The CDR3 runs 15 residues. As DNA, the CDR3 is TGCGCCAGCAGCCAAGATTTCTGGGCGAACTATGGCTACACCTTC. It yields the protein CASSQDFWANYGYTF.